This T cell receptor (beta chain) was identified in a study of regulatory T cells in long-lasting Graves disease. Study conclusions and caveats: Among persistent patients, a larger number of public clonotypes were shared (about 3,000) than among newly diagnosed patients (966). Gene preferences differed: TRBV28, TRBJ1-2, TRBJ2-5 in persistent cases. Owing to a sample size that was small, accuracy may have been reduced. Peripheral blood alone, not thyroid tissue, underwent study.

Time point denoted: persistent/refractory GD, antithyroid drugs over 5 years with positive TRAb. TCR sequences were obtained from RNA taken from PBMCs. Library construction for TCR beta used iRepertoire HTBI primers and Arm-PCR of CDR3 regions. TCRdb processed the multiplex PCR reads anew with MiXCR; each CDR3 protein has one entry. The data contain fewer than 600,000 distinct CDR3 sequences, about 20% of them singletons. The ends were cut back, 4 bases at V and 5 bases at J, with 14 bases in the middle. The germline V gene has CDR1 SNHLY and CDR2 FYNNEI. The CDR3 spans 14 residues. This clonotype was picked up many times. Its cognate antigen is unknown.

The TCR sequence derives from a female donor with Graves disease. The chain uses TRBV2 and TRBJ2-5, with D possibly TRBD2 on 6 matching bases. The input for sequencing was peripheral blood mononuclear cells (PBMCs), taken when the disease was refractory, from a patient treated with antithyroid drugs. Here the CDR3 reads CASSGRRGGETQYF. The CDR3 DNA follows: TGTGCCAGCAGTGGGAGAAGAGGAGGGGAGACCCAGTACTTC.